What follows are 20 T cell receptor beta chains derived from one specimen sequenced in a study of beta chain features in type 1 diabetes. The entirety of the isolated RNA underwent reverse transcription, so expressed TCRB transcripts were sequenced. Clones were read by immunoSEQ multiplex PCR, and TCRdb kept only the in-frame ones, dropping some. The sample has under 200,000 clones; roughly 8.1% are singletons. Sequencing input: central memory CD4+ T cells from blood. Every receptor here comes from a young man in good health.

This sequence joins TRBV11-2 and TRBJ1-2; the D is unclear. Germline loops: CDR1 SGHAT, CDR2 FQNNGV. Trimming cost V 1 base and J 8 bases, with 8 bases left between them. The CDR3 has 12 amino acids. Here the CDR3 reads CASSLGLRGYTF. For the CDR3, the DNA is TGTGCCAGCAGCTTAGGCCTACGGGGCTACACCTTC.

This clone came up a few times. The rearrangement uses TRBV7-3 and TRBJ2-3; TRBD2 matches 7 bases. The CDR3 has 13 amino acids. With V trimmed by 5 bases and J by 9 bases, 8 bases remained unmatched. Looked up from germline, CDR1 is SGHTA and CDR2 is FQGTGA. CDR3 residues: CASSTGVGGTQYF. The CDR3 DNA reads as TGTGCCAGCAGCACCGGGGTCGGGGGGACGCAGTATTTT.

Written as DNA, the CDR3 is TGTGCCAGCAGTCCACAGGCGGTCACAGATACGCAGTATTTT. As protein: CASSPQAVTDTQYF. V is TRBV28 and J is TRBJ2-3; possible D gene TRBD1, 5 bases. The germline gives CDR1 MDHEN, CDR2 SYDVKM. V lost 5 bases and J 2 bases, leaving 11 bases between the germline ends. This CDR3 has 14 amino acids.

This clone appeared a few times. The chain carries TRBV28 and TRBJ2-3, with 12 bases lining up with TRBD2. The V and J ends lost 8 bases and 2 bases, in that order; junction bases with no gene match: 2. The CDR3 is made up of 14 amino acids. The germline gives CDR1 MDHEN, CDR2 SYDVKM. The CDR3 loop reads CASRLAGVTDTQYF. The CDR3 nucleotides are TGTGCCAGCCGACTAGCGGGAGTCACAGATACGCAGTATTTT.

This chain uses TRBV6-1 with TRBJ2-2; D is perhaps TRBD1 (5 bases). CDR3 length: 14 residues. The germline V gene has CDR1 MNHNS and CDR2 SASEGT. V lost 6 bases, J lost 0 bases, and 8 bases lay in between. CDR3 loop: CASRDISNTGELFF. CDR3 DNA: TGTGCCAGCAGGGACATATCGAACACCGGGGAGCTGTTTTTT.

The V and J genes are TRBV6-5 and TRBJ1-5, with TRBD1 matching 7 bases. The germline gives CDR1 MNHEY, CDR2 SVGAGI. V gave up 2 bases and J gave up 6 bases; unmatched junction bases: 7. The CDR3 contains 15 residues. The CDR3 sequence: CASSYQGGSAQPQHF. The CDR3 DNA reads as TGTGCCAGCAGTTACCAGGGGGGATCGGCTCAGCCCCAGCATTTT.

In its sample, this clone was seen a few times. The V and J genes are TRBV7-2 and TRBJ1-6; D is perhaps TRBD1 (6 bases). Trimming removed 5 bases from V and 6 bases from J, with 14 bases in between. Germline V gene data show CDR1 as SGHTA and CDR2 as FQGNSA. This CDR3 is built from 15 residues. In DNA, the CDR3 is TGTGCCAGCAGCCCAAGACAGGTTTCTAATTCACCCCTCCACTTT. This codes for CASSPRQVSNSPLHF.

This clone was detected many times. The chain is built from TRBV2 and TRBJ1-6, with 9 bases that match TRBD1. The CDR3 is 14 amino acids. Germline-derived CDR1 and CDR2 are SNHLY and FYNNEI. V lost 8 bases and J lost 6; bases outside the gene matches: 5. CDR3 loop: CASAVDRGNSPLHF. CDR3 in DNA: TGTGCCAGCGCCGTGGACAGGGGTAATTCACCCCTCCACTTT.

This rearrangement joins TRBV5-1 to TRBJ2-5; perhaps TRBD2 as D (7 bases). The germline V gene has CDR1 SGHRS and CDR2 YFSETQ. V lost 4 bases and J lost 0, with 16 bases in between. The CDR3 is 16 residues long. The CDR3 reads CASSGGGRGYQETQYF. As DNA, the CDR3 is TGCGCCAGCAGCGGGGGGGGCAGGGGTTACCAAGAGACCCAGTACTTC.

This clone was recorded at least ten times. J is TRBJ2-5 and V is TRBV30; a weak D match, TRBD1 (6 bases). Trimming took 2 bases from V and 1 from J, leaving 17 bases between them. The CDR3 runs 16 residues. Germline V gene sequence: CDR1 GTSNPN, CDR2 SVGIG (reference sequence). The CDR3 here is CAWSSPRQAIQETQYF. DNA for the CDR3: TGTGCCTGGAGTTCGCCCCGACAGGCGATCCAAGAGACCCAGTACTTC. Variable domain in full (rest from reference TRBV30 and TRBJ2-5): SQTIHQWPATLVQPVGSPLSLECTVEGTSNPNLYWYRQAAGRGLQLLFYSVGIGQISSEVPQNLSASRPQDRQFILSSKKLLLSDSGFYLCAWSSPRQAIQETQYFGPGTRLLVL.

V is TRBV9 and J is TRBJ2-2; 13 positions match TRBD2. Per the germline V gene, CDR1 is SGDLS and CDR2 is YYNGEE. This CDR3 is built from 15 residues. The ends lost 4 bases at V and 8 bases at J; junction bases unmatched: 5. This CDR3 is CASSPGLAGQGELFF. CDR3 nucleotide sequence: TGTGCCAGCAGCCCGGGACTAGCGGGGCAAGGGGAGCTGTTTTTT.

CDR3 sequence: CASRPDRGRGTDTQYF. In DNA form, the CDR3 reads TGTGCCAGCAGGCCGGACAGGGGGCGCGGCACAGATACGCAGTATTTT. The chain has TRBV28 and TRBJ2-3, with 11 bases lining up with TRBD1. The CDR3 runs to 16 residues. Germline CDR1 is MDHEN and CDR2 is SYDVKM. V lost 6 bases to trimming and J lost 1 base; unmatched junction nucleotides: 6.

J is TRBJ2-3 and V is TRBV29-1; the match to TRBD2 covers 13 bases. Germline CDR1 is SQVTM and CDR2 is ANQGSEA. Trimming at V came to 0 bases and at J to 8 bases, leaving 14 bases not matched to a gene. CDR3 length: 18 residues. This chain's CDR3 is CSVEEGTSGRAGGGTQYF. CDR3 bases: TGCAGCGTTGAAGAGGGAACTAGCGGGAGGGCCGGTGGGGGTACGCAGTATTTT.

This clone was observed many times. The chain couples TRBV29-1 to TRBJ2-1, with 13 bases matching TRBD2. Trimming took 5 bases from V and 4 from J; bases not matched to a gene: 2. Germline CDR1 SQVTM, CDR2 ANQGSEA. This CDR3 has 14 amino acids. The CDR3 region has the DNA TGCAGCGTTCGGACTAGCGGGGGATACAATGAGCAGTTCTTC. It codes for CSVRTSGGYNEQFF.

This clone was seen more than once but under ten times. The chain is built from TRBV6-5 and TRBJ2-7; D remains ambiguous. This CDR3 region has 11 residues. Trimming stripped 5 bases from V and 7 bases from J, with 9 bases between. CDR1 MNHEY and CDR2 SVGAGI come from the germline V gene. The CDR3 region is CASSELGEQYF. CDR3 in DNA: TGTGCCAGCAGTGAACTCGGGGAGCAGTACTTC.

At least ten counts were recorded for this clone. This chain joins TRBV11-1 and TRBJ1-3; 9 bases agree with TRBD1. From germline, CDR1 is SGHAT and CDR2 FQDESV (reference sequence). The ends lost 5 bases at V and 2 bases at J; junction bases unmatched: 4. CDR3 length: 15 amino acids. The CDR3, as DNA: TGTGCCAGCAGCGCCACAGGGGGCACTGGAAACACCATATATTTT. This sequence encodes CASSATGGTGNTIYF.

This CDR3 is CASSSWTAGTEAFF. In DNA form, the CDR3 reads TGTGCCAGCAGTTCATGGACAGCCGGCACTGAAGCTTTCTTT. J is TRBJ1-1 and V is TRBV27; TRBD1 is a possible D gene (6 bases). CDR3 size: 14 residues. With 4 bases removed from V and 4 bases from J, the gap between germline ends came to 13 bases. The germline V gene has CDR1 MNHEY and CDR2 SMNVEV (reference sequence).

This clone was found many times. The V call is TRBV27, the J call TRBJ2-7; TRBD2 might be the D (8 bases). CDR1 and CDR2 (germline): MNHEY, SMNVEV (reference sequence). V was pared by 10 bases and J by 0 bases, with 16 bases between. The CDR3 extends over 14 amino acids. CDR3 nucleotide sequence: TGTGCCACACGGGAGGGGGCAGGCTCCTACGAGCAGTACTTC. Translating it yields CATREGAGSYEQYF.

This clone has just a few counts. This chain connects TRBV7-2 to TRBJ1-1; 7 bases fit TRBD1. From germline, CDR1 is SGHTA and CDR2 FQGNSA. Trimming removed 5 bases from V and 0 bases from J; junction bases left unmatched: 3. The CDR3 spans 14 residues. The chain's CDR3 is CASSQGQLNTEAFF. DNA of the CDR3: TGTGCCAGCAGCCAGGGACAGTTGAACACTGAAGCTTTCTTT.

J is TRBJ2-3 and V is TRBV7-3, with 14 positions matching TRBD2. The V segment lost 5 bases and the J segment 5 bases; nucleotides outside the gene matches: 3. The germline V gene encodes CDR1 SGHTA and CDR2 FQGTGA. CDR3 length: 15 amino acids. The CDR3 here is CASSPGLAGGDTQYF. For the CDR3, the DNA is TGTGCCAGCAGCCCAGGACTAGCGGGAGGAGATACGCAGTATTTT.